The rows below give T cell receptor beta chains drawn from one sample of a study of T-cell reconstitution after alpha-beta-depleted transplantation in children. Each CDR3 protein is one row after TCRdb ran MiXCR on the PCR reads. The repertoire holds hundreds of thousands of distinct CDR3 sequences, with 16% as singletons. Source: PBMCs from the stem cell graft donor, taken from the stem cell graft. All receptors derive from a human donor who donated a stem cell graft to a child with acute myeloid leukemia. Each CDR3 is given with its conserved first and last residue. A D gene is named only where the DNA matches it firmly. Clone size, where shown, is once, few, many, or a class for clones that have expanded.

.,TRBJ2-5,12,many,TRBV20-1,TGCAGTGCTGGGGGGGGCGGAGAGACCCAGTACTTC,CSAGGGGETQYF
.,TRBJ1-1,13,many,TRBV5-1,TGCGCCAGCAGCCTAGGCCCTCTCACTGAAGCTTTCTTT,CASSLGPLTEAFF
.,TRBJ1-3,14,.,TRBV20-1,TGCAGTGCTAGGAACTTCTTCTCTGGAAACACCATATATTTT,CSARNFFSGNTIYF
.,TRBJ1-5,14,once,TRBV4-1,TGCGCCAGCAGCCCGAGGGGGGGCCTGCAGCCCCAGCATTTT,CASSPRGGLQPQHF
TRBD1,TRBJ2-3,14,.,TRBV7-8,TGTGCCAGCAGCAAAAACAGGGGGCTTGATACGCAGTATTTT,CASSKNRGLDTQYF
.,TRBJ1-1,13,many,TRBV20-1,TGCAGTGCTAGAGGGGGAGGGTCCGGGACAGCTTTCTTT,CSARGGGSGTAFF
.,TRBJ1-2,13,many,TRBV20-1,TGCAGTGCTAGAGATGAGGCAGGGGATGGCTACACCTTC,CSARDEAGDGYTF
.,TRBJ2-4,10,.,TRBV29-1,TGCAGCGTCGGAGGACAGATTCAGTACTTC,CSVGGQIQYF
.,TRBJ2-3,13,.,TRBV12-3/TRBV12-4,TGTGCCAGCAGTTTGGGACATCGGGATACGCAGTATTTT,CASSLGHRDTQYF
.,TRBJ1-5,13,many,TRBV20-1,TGCAGTGCTAGAGATCGAAAAGATCAGCCCCAGCATTTT,CSARDRKDQPQHF
TRBD1,TRBJ2-3,17,many,TRBV6-1,TGTGCCAGCAGAGTATATATCGGACAGGGAGACTCAGATACGCAGTATTTT,CASRVYIGQGDSDTQYF
.,TRBJ2-1,12,many,TRBV10-1,TGCGCCAGCAGTGCAGGTTACAATGAGCAGTTCTTC,CASSAGYNEQFF
TRBD1,TRBJ2-2,16,many,TRBV20-1,TGCAGTGCTAGACCAGACAGGGGGCGCGGCACCGGGGAGCTGTTTTTT,CSARPDRGRGTGELFF
.,TRBJ1-3,17,few,TRBV7-2,TGTGCCAGCAGTTATCCGGGGGGGCCCCTCTCTGGAAACACCATATATTTT,CASSYPGGPLSGNTIYF
.,TRBJ2-1,16,.,TRBV24-1,TGTGCCACCAGTGACTCGGGACGAAGCTCCTACAATGAGCAGTTCTTC,CATSDSGRSSYNEQFF
.,TRBJ2-2,14,many,TRBV20-1,TGCAGTGCGAAGCCCGGCGCGAACACCGGGGAGCTGTTTTTT,CSAKPGANTGELFF
TRBD2,TRBJ2-5,15,.,TRBV7-9,TGTGCCAGCAGCTTAGGGGGGACTAGCCAAGAGACCCAGTACTTC,CASSLGGTSQETQYF